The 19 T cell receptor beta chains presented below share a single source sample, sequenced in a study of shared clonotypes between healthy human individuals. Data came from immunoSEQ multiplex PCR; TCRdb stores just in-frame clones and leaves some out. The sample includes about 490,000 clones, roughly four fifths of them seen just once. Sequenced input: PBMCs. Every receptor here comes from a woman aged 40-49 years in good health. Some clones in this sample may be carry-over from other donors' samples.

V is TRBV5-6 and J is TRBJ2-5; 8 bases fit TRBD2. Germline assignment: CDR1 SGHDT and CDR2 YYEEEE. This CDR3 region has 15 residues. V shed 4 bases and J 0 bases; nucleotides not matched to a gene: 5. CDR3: CASSVAGPYQETQYF. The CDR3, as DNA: TGTGCCAGCAGCGTAGCGGGACCCTACCAAGAGACCCAGTACTTC.

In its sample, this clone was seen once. CDR3 sequence: CASGRTSGKFYEQFF. CDR3 in DNA: TGTGCCAGCGGTCGAACTAGCGGGAAGTTCTATGAGCAGTTCTTC. This chain links TRBV9 with TRBJ2-1, with 10 bases matching TRBD2. J lost 8 bases, V lost 7 bases, and 12 bases had no gene match. The CDR3 consists of 15 residues. Germline CDR1 is SGDLS and CDR2 is YYNGEE.

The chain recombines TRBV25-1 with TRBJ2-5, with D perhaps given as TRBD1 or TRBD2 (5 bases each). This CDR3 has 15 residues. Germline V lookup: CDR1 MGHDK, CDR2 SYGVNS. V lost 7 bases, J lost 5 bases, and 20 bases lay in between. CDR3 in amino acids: CASTPGPGLRETQYF. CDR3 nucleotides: TGTGCCAGCACCCCGGGACCGGGTCTAAGGGAGACCCAGTACTTC. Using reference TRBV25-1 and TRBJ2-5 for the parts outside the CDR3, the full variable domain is EADIYQTPRYLVIGTGKKITLECSQTMGHDKMYWYQQDPGMELHLIHYSYGVNSTEKGDLSSESTVSRIRTEHFPLTLESARPSHTSQYLCASTPGPGLRETQYFGPGTRLLVL.

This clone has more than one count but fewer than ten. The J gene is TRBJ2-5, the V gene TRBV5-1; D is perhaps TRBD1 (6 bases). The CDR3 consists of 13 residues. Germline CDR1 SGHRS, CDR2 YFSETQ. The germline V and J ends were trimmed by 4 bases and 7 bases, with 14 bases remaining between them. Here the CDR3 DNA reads TGCGCCAGCAGCCCAGGACAGTCCGGGACCCAGTACTTC. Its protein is CASSPGQSGTQYF.

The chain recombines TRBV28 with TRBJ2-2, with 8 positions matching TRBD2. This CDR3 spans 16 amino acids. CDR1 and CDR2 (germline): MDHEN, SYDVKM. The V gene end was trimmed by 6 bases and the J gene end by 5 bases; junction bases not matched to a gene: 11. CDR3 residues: CASSSPSGGSTGELFF. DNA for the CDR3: TGTGCCAGCAGCTCCCCGAGCGGGGGCAGTACCGGGGAGCTGTTTTTT.

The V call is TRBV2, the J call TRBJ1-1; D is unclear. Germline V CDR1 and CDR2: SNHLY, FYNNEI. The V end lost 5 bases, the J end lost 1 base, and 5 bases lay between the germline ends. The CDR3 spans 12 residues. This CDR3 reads CASSTRNTEAFF. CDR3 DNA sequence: TGTGCCAGCAGTACGAGGAACACTGAAGCTTTCTTT.

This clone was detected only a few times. CDR3 sequence reads: CASSNPGGNEQFF. CDR3 coding DNA: TGTGCCAGTAGTAATCCAGGTGGGAATGAGCAGTTCTTC. The chain links TRBV19 to TRBJ2-1; D ambiguous. CDR1 LNHDA and CDR2 SQIVND come from the germline V gene (reference sequence). CDR3 length: 13 residues. Trimming removed 4 bases at V and 7 bases at J, with 11 bases between. Full variable domain (remainder filled in from reference TRBV19 and TRBJ2-1): DGGITQSPKYLFRKEGQNVTLSCEQNLNHDAMYWYRQDPGQGLRLIYYSQIVNDFQKGDIAEGYSVSREKKESFPLTVTSAQKNPTAFYLCASSNPGGNEQFFGPGTRLTVL.

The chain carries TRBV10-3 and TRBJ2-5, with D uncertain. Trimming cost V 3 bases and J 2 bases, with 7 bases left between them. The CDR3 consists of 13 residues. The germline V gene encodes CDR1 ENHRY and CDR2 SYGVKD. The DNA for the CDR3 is TGTGCCATCAGTGATACGGTTCAAGAGACCCAGTACTTC. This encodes CAISDTVQETQYF.

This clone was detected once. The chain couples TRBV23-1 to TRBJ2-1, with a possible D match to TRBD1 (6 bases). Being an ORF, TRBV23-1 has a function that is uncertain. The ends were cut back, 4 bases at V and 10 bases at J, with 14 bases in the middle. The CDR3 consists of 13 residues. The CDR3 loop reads CASSRRTAREQFF. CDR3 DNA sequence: TGCGCCAGCAGTCGGCGGACAGCCCGAGAGCAGTTCTTC.

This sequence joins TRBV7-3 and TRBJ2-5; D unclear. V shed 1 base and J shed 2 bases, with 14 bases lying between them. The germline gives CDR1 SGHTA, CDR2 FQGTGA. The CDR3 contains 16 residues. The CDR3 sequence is CASSLNQASPQETQYF. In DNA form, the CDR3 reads TGTGCCAGCAGCTTAAACCAGGCTTCCCCTCAAGAGACCCAGTACTTC.

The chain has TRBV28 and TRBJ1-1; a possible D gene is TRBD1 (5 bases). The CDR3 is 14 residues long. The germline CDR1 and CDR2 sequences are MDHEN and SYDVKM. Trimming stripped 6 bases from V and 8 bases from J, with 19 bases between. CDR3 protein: CASSLGGDSLEAFF. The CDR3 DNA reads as TGTGCCAGCAGCCTCGGGGGGGACTCCTTAGAAGCTTTCTTT. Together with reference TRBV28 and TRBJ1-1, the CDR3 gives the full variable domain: DVKVTQSSRYLVKRTGEKVFLECVQDMDHENMFWYRQDPGLGLRLIYFSYDVKMKEKGDIPEGYSVSREKKERFSLILESASTNQTSMYLCASSLGGDSLEAFFGQGTRLTVV.

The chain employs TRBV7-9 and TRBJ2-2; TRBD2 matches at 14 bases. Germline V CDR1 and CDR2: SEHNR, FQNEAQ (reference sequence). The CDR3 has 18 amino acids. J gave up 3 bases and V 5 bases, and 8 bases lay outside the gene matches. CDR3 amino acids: CASSDGTSGGIYTGELFF. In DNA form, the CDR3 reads TGTGCCAGCAGCGATGGGACTAGCGGGGGAATTTACACCGGGGAGCTGTTTTTT.

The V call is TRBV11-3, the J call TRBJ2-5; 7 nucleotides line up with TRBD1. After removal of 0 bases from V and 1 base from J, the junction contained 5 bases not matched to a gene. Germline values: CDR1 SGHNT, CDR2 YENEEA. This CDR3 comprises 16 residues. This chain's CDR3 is CASSLEGGTAQETQYF. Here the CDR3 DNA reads TGTGCCAGCAGCTTAGAAGGTGGGACAGCCCAAGAGACCCAGTACTTC.

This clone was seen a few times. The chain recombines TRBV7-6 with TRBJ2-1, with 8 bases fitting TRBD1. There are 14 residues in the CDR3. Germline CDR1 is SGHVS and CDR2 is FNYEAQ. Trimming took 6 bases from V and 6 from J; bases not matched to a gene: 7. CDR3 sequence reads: CASRSYRGVNEQFF. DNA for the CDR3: TGTGCCAGCAGAAGCTACAGGGGGGTCAATGAGCAGTTCTTC.

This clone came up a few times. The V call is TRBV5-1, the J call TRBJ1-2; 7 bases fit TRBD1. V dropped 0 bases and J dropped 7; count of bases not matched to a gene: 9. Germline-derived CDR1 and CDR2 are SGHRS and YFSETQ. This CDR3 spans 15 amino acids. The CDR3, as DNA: TGCGCCAGCAGCTTGGCCCACCCTGCAGGGGGTGGCTACACCTTC. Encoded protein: CASSLAHPAGGGYTF.

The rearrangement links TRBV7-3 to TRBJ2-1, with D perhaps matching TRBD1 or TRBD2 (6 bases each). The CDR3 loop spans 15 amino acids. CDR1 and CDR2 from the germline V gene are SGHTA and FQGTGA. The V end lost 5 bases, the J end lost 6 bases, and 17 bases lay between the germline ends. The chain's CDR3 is CASSLLGGTRNEQFF. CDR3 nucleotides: TGTGCCAGCAGCCTCCTTGGGGGGACACGCAATGAGCAGTTCTTC.

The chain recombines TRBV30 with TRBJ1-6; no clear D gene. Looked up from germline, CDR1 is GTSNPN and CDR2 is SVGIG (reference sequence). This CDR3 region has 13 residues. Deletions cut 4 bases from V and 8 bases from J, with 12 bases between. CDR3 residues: CAWTISPDSPLHF. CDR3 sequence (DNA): TGTGCCTGGACAATATCGCCGGATTCACCCCTCCACTTT.

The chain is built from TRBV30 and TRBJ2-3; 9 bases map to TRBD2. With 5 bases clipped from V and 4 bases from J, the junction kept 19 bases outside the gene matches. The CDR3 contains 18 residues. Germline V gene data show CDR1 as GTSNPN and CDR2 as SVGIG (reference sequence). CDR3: CAWETGRREGGRSDTQYF. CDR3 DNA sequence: TGTGCCTGGGAAACGGGCCGGCGGGAGGGGGGGAGATCAGATACGCAGTATTTT.

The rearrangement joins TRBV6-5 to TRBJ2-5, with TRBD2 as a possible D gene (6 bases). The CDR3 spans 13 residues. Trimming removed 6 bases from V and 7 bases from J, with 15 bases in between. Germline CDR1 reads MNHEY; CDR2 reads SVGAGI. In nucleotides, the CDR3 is TGTGCCAGCAGGGCGGGACCTACAGGGACCCAGTACTTC. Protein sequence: CASRAGPTGTQYF.